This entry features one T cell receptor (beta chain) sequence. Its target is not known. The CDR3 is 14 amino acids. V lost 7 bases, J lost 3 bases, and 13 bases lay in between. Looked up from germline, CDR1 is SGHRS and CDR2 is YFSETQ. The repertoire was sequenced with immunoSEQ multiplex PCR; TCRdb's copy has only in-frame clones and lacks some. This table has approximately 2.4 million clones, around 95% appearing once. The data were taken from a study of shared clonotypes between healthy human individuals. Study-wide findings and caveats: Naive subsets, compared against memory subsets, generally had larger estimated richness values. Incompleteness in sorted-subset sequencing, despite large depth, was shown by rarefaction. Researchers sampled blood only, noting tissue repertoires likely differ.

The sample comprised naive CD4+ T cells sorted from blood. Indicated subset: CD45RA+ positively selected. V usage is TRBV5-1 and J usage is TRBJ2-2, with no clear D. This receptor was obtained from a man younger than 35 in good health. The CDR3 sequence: CASRMSADTGELFF. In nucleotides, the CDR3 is TGCGCCAGCCGAATGTCCGCGGACACCGGGGAGCTGTTTTTT. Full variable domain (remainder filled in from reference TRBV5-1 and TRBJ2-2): KAGVTQTPRYLIKTRGQQVTLSCSPISGHRSVSWYQQTPGQGLQFLFEYFSETQRNKGNFPGRFSGRQFSNSRSEMNVSTLELGDSALYLCASRMSADTGELFFGEGSRLTVL.